This T cell receptor (beta chain) was sequenced in a study of somatic mutations in cytotoxic T cells in rheumatoid arthritis. Repertoires were generated with immunoSEQ multiplex PCR, while TCRdb's copy carries only in-frame clones and drops some. The table includes approximately 5,200 clones, about 82% detected once. The CDR3 is made up of 14 amino acids. The V and J ends lost 4 bases and 6 bases respectively, with 13 bases between them. CDR1 is LNHDA and CDR2 is SQIVND in the germline V gene (reference sequence). The chain recombines TRBV19 with TRBJ2-4; D may be TRBD2 (6 bases). The sequenced sample consisted of CD8+ T cells sorted from blood. The sequence was obtained from a woman aged 45-65 years with rheumatoid arthritis. In nucleotides, the CDR3 is TGTGCCAGTAGTAACGGCGGGATGGGAAACATTCAGTACTTC. Its protein is CASSNGGMGNIQYF.